The clone carrying this T cell receptor (beta chain) was observed at least ten times. This sample stems from a study of neurological immune-mediated disorders. TCRdb independently ran MiXCR on the 5' RACE reads; one entry per CDR3 protein. The sample yields around 69,000 distinct CDR3 sequences, 3.4% seen once. The clonotype originates from a middle-aged man with multiple sclerosis. The material sequenced was PBMCs.

In nucleotides, the CDR3 is TGCAGTGCTAGATCGGGCCGGGGATTCCGGAGAACCTACGAGCAGTACTTC. It translates to CSARSGRGFRRTYEQYF. This chain connects TRBV20-1 to TRBJ2-7; D is possibly TRBD2 (5 bases). The V gene lost 2 bases and the J gene lost 2 bases, with 22 bases spanning the gap. Germline CDR1 and CDR2: DFQATT and SNEGSKA (reference sequence). The CDR3 runs 17 residues.